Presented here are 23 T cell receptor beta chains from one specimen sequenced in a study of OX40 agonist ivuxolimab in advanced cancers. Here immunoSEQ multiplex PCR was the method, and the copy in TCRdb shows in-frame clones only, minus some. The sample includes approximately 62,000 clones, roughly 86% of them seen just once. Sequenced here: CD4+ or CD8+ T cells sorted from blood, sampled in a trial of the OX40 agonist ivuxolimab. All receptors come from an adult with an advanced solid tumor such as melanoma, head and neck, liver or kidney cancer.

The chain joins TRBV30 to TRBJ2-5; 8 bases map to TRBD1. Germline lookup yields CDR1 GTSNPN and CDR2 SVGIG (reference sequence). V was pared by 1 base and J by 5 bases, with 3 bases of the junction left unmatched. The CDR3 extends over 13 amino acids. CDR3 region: CAWSARTGETQYF. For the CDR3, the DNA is TGTGCCTGGAGTGCTCGGACAGGGGAGACCCAGTACTTC.

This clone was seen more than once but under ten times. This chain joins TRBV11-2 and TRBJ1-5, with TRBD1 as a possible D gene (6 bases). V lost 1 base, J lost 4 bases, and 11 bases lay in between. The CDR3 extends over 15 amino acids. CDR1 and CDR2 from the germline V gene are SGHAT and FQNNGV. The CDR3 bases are TGTGCCAGCAGCTTAGGGGCAGGGGAAAATCAGCCCCAGCATTTT. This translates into CASSLGAGENQPQHF.

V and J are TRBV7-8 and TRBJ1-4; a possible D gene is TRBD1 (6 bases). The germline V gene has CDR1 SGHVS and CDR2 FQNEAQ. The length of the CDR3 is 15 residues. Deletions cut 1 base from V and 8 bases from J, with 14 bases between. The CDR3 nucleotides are TGTGCCAGCAGCTTAGAAGGGGGGATTAGGGAAAAACTGTTTTTT. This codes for CASSLEGGIREKLFF.

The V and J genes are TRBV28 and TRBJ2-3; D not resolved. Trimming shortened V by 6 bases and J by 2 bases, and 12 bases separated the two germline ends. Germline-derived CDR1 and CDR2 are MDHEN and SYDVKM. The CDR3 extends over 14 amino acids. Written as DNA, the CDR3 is TGTGCCAGCAGCGCCGTGGGAACCACAGATACGCAGTATTTT. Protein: CASSAVGTTDTQYF. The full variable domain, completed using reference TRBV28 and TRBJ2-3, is DVKVTQSSRYLVKRTGEKVFLECVQDMDHENMFWYRQDPGLGLRLIYFSYDVKMKEKGDIPEGYSVSREKKERFSLILESASTNQTSMYLCASSAVGTTDTQYFGPGTRLTVL.

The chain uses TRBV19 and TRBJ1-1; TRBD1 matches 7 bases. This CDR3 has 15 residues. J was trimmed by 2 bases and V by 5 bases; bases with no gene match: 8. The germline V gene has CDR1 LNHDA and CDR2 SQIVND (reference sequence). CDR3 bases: TGTGCCAGTAGTGTGACCGGGACAGCCAACACTGAAGCTTTCTTT. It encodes CASSVTGTANTEAFF.

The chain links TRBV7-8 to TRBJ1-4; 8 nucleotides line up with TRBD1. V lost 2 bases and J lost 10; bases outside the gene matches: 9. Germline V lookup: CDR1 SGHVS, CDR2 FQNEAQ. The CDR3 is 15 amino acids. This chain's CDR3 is CASSLQGQGGTKLFF. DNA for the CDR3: TGTGCCAGCAGCTTACAAGGACAGGGAGGGACAAAACTGTTTTTT.

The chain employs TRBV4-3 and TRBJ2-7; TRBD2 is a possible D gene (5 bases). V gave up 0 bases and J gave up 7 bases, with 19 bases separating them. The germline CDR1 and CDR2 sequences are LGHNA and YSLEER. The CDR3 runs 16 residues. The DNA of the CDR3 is TGCGCCAGCAGCCAAGAAGGTGCAGCGGAACCGGCAGAGCAGTACTTC. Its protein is CASSQEGAAEPAEQYF.

Here the CDR3 DNA reads TGTGCCAGCAGTGAACAGGGAGGCAGGACCGGGGAGCTGTTTTTT. It yields the protein CASSEQGGRTGELFF. The V and J genes are TRBV25-1 and TRBJ2-2, with D possibly TRBD2 on 6 matching bases. The CDR3 covers 15 residues. Trimming pared 2 bases from V and 5 bases from J, leaving 12 bases between. Germline lookup yields CDR1 MGHDK and CDR2 SYGVNS.

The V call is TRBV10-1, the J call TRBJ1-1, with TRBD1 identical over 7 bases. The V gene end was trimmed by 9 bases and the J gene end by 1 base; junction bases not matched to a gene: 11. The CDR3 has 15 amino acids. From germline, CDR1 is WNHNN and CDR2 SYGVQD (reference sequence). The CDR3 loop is CARREGGLKNTEAFF. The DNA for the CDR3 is TGCGCCAGGCGGGAAGGGGGCCTAAAGAACACTGAAGCTTTCTTT.

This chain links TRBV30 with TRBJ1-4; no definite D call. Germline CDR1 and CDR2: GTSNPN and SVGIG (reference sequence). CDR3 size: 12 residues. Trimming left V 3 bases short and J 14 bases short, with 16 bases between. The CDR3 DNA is TGTGCCTGGAGCAAGCTAGAGGCCGTCCTGTTTTTT. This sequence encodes CAWSKLEAVLFF.

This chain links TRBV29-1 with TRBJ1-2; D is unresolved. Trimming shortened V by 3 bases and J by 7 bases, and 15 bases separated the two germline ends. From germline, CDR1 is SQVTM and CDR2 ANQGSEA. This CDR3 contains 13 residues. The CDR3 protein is CSVDVSGIGGYTF. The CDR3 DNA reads TGCAGCGTTGATGTTTCCGGGATCGGTGGCTACACCTTC.

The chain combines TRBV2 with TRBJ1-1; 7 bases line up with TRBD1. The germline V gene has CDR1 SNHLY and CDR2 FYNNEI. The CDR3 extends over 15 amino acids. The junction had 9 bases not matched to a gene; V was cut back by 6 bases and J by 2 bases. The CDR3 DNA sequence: TGTGCCAGCAGGGCCGCGAGACAGGGTAACACTGAAGCTTTCTTT. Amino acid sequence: CASRAARQGNTEAFF.

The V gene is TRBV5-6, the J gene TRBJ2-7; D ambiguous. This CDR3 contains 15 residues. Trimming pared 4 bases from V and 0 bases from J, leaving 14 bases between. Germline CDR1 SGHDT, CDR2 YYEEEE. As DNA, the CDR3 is TGTGCCAGCAGCGACTGGGCGTCAAGCTCCTACGAGCAGTACTTC. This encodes CASSDWASSSYEQYF.

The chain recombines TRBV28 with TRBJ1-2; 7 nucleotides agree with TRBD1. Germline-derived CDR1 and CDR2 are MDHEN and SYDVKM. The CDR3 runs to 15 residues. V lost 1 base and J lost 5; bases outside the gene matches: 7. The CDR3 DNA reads TGTGCCAGCAGTTTATTCGCAGGGGGTGGTTATGGCTACACCTTC. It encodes CASSLFAGGGYGYTF.

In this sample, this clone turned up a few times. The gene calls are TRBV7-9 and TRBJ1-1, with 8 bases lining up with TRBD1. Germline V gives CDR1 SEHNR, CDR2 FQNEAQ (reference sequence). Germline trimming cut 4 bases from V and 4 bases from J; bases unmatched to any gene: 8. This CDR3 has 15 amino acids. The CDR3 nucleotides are TGTGCCAGCAGCTGGGGGGGACAGGCAGGCACTGAAGCTTTCTTT. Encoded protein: CASSWGGQAGTEAFF. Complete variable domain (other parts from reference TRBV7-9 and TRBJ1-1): DTGVSQNPRHKITKRGQNVTFRCDPISEHNRLYWYRQTLGQGPEFLTYFQNEAQLEKSRLLSDRFSAERPKGSFSTLEIQRTEQGDSAMYLCASSWGGQAGTEAFFGQGTRLTVV.

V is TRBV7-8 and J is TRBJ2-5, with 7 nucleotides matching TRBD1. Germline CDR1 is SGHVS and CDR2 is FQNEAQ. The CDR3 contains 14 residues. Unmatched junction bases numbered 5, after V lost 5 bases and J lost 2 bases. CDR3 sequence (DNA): TGTGCCAGCAGCGCACAGGGGTGGCAAGAGACCCAGTACTTC. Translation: CASSAQGWQETQYF.

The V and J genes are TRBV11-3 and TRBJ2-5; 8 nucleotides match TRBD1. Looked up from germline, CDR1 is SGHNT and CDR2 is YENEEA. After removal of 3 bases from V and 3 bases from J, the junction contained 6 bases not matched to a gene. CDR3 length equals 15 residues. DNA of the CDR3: TGTGCCAGCAGCTTTGGACAGGGAGGAAAAGAGACCCAGTACTTC. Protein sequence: CASSFGQGGKETQYF.

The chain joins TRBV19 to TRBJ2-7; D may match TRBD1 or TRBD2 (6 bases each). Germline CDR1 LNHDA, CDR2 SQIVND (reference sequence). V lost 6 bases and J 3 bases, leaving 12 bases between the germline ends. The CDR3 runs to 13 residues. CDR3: CASSLGGRYEQYF. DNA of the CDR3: TGTGCCAGTAGCCTGGGGGGCCGCTACGAGCAGTACTTC. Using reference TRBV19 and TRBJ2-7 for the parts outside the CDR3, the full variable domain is DGGITQSPKYLFRKEGQNVTLSCEQNLNHDAMYWYRQDPGQGLRLIYYSQIVNDFQKGDIAEGYSVSREKKESFPLTVTSAQKNPTAFYLCASSLGGRYEQYFGPGTRLTVT.

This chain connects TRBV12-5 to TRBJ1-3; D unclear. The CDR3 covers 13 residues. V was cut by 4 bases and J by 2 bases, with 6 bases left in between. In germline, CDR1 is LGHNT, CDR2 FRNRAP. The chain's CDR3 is CASGSSAGNTIYF. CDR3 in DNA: TGTGCTAGTGGTTCCTCGGCTGGAAACACCATATATTTT.

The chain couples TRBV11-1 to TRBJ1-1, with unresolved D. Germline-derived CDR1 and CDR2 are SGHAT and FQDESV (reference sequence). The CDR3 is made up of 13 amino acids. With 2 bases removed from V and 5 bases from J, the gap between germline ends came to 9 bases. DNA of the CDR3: TGTGCCAGCAGCTTAACAAGGGTGACTGAAGCTTTCTTT. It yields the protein CASSLTRVTEAFF.

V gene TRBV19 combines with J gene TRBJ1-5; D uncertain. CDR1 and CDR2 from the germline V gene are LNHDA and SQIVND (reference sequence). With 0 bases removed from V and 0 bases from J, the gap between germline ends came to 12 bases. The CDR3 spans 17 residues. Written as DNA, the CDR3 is TGTGCCAGTAGTATAGATCTATCGGGCTTTAGCAATCAGCCCCAGCATTTT. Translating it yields CASSIDLSGFSNQPQHF.

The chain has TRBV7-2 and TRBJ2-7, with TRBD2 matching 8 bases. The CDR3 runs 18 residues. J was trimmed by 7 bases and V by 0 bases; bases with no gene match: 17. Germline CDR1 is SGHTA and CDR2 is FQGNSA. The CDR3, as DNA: TGTGCCAGCAGCTTAGCGTTGCGGGGGGCCATCGTCCGTATTGAGCAGTACTTC. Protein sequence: CASSLALRGAIVRIEQYF.

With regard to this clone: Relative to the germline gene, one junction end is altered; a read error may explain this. For the CDR3, the DNA is TGTGCCAGTGGTATTGGGTCAGGCTATGGCTACACCTTC. It codes for CASGIGSGYGYTF. The chain is built from TRBV19 and TRBJ1-2, with no clear D. The CDR3 covers 13 residues. From germline, CDR1 is LNHDA and CDR2 SQIVND (reference sequence).